This entry features one T cell receptor (beta chain) sequence. Its antigen remains unidentified. This sequence may be a read error, since a much larger clone differs from it by one base. What was amplified from RNA transcripts were TCR beta CDR3 regions. The HTBI set primed first-round TCR CDR3 RT-PCR. Each CDR3 protein gets one entry after TCRdb re-called the multiplex PCR reads with MiXCR. The data show 340,000 or so distinct CDR3 sequences, with 21% seen just once and around 48% held by the top ten. Graves' hyperthyroidism showing no ophthalmopathy progression within 18 months was considered stable. In making diagnoses, clinical symptoms, serum thyroxine and TRAb, thyroid ultrasound and orbital computed tomography were all used. The PBMCs studied were ones that came from around 10 ml fresh peripheral blood. Germline V gene sequence: CDR1 SGHAT, CDR2 FQDESV (reference sequence). CDR3 length: 13 amino acids.

These data come from a study of T cells in Graves' hyperthyroidism and ophthalmopathy. Overall study findings and caveats: Ophthalmopathy was predicted by the model a median of roughly 6.7 months ahead of onset.

The specimen was blood. The chain couples TRBV11-1 to TRBJ2-5, with D perhaps TRBD1 or TRBD2 (5 bases each). The J call may not be correct, given that the DNA end is closer to TRBJ2-1. This TCR was sampled from a woman aged 50 to 60 with Graves' hyperthyroidism. The CDR3 bases are TGTGCCAGCAGTTCAAACTTGGGGGTGACCCAGTTCTTC. Its protein is CASSSNLGVTQFF.